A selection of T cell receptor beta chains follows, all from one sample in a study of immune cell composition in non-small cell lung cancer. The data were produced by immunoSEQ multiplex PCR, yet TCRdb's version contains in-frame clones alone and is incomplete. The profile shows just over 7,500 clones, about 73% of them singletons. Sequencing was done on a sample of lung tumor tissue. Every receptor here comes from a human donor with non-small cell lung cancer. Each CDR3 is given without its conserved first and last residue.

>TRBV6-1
ASRMYTEAF
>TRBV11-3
ASSLVPDTQY
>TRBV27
ASRETTGSPLH
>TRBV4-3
ASSQGAIRGTEAF
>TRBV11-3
ASSQEPNTEAF
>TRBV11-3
ASADRRSTDTQY
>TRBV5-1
ASSLRWGGETQY
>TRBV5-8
ASSFPGLEREQF
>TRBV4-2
ASSRHSRRGGGNSPLH
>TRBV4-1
ASSQDTSERRVGSATQY
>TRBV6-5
ASSEGETEAF
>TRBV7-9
ASSFQATNEKLF
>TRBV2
ASRMTGGTGGYT
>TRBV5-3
ASSLQPNTGELF
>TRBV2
ASRGGQGFGYT
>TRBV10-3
AISVDDPGELF
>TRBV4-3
ASSQVRNQAHSPLH
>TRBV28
ASSYQTGFYEQY
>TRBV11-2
ASSLENTEAF
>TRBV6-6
ASTPDRSPLH
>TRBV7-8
ASSSLTGGDYEQY
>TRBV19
ASSIKAQRY
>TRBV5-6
ASSYGTGWVNTEAF
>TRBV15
ATSREGTSRTQPQH
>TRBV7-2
ASSPSGTASYGYT
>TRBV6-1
ASSERTGSQETQY
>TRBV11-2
ASSFSGLAGDTQY
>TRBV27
ASSVRGRGNIQY
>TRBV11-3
ASSSRLAGGTDTQY
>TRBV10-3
AIQGQINTEAF
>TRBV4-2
ASSQVMSRPEAF
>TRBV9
ASSPRGGTGIGTGELF
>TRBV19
ASSIVAGGYEQY
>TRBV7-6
ASSLVGGTGNTIY
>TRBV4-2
ASSQDLGANTEAF
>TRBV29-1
SVEVFVRTPQDGGRANYGYT
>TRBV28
ASSPPGTGAYEQY
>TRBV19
ASSIDLFAGTDTQY
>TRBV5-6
ASSLGRAAYNEQF
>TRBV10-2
ASSEGIGVRKQPQH
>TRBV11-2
ASSLGGEGNTIY
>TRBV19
ASSVLAGGTDTQY
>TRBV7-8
ASSWTSGSGANVLT
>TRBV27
ASADWTKETQY
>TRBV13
ASSLEGGGRTEAF
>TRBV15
ATSRVTGTLNTGELF
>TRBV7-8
ASSLAGRETQY
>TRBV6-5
ASRKGPSYDGYT
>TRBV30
AWSARTTGTYGYT
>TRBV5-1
ASSLTAEQY
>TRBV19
ASRTTSSPNQPQH
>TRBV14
ASSQGRVTTEAF
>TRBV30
AWSLAAYGYT
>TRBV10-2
ASTGTSAQY
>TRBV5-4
ASSATGTGGYGYT
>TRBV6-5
ASRDAGWVYGYT
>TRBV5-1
ASSLGVFERELF
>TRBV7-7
ASSLASGSYEQY